This TCR beta chain stems from a study of cytomegalovirus exposure and HLA in healthy donors. As to this clone: Antigen specificity is unknown.

PCR primers comprised 60 Vbeta and 13 Jbeta primers. Profiled with immunoSEQ multiplex PCR; TCRdb holds only in-frame clones, not every one. The sample comprises some 77,000 clones, 60% to 85% of which are singletons, and about 22% rests with the top ten. Study-wide points: Despite most TCR sequences being rare, some public TCRs occurred in many donors. Versus the approximately 700-donor mean, an Asian-associated ancestry cluster reportedly showed fewer N-insertions in a later analysis.

Germline V lookup: CDR1 MGHDK, CDR2 SYGVNS. CDR3 size: 13 residues. After removal of 8 bases from V and 5 bases from J, the junction contained 7 bases not matched to a gene. This clonotype originated in a middle-aged woman in good health and CMV-seropositive. The rearrangement uses TRBV25-1 and TRBJ1-1, with 8 bases that match TRBD1. Specimen: PBMCs. The DNA for the CDR3 is TGTGCCAGCGCTGGACAGGGAGGAACTGAAGCTTTCTTT. Residues: CASAGQGGTEAFF.